This T cell receptor beta chain was recorded in a study of T cells expressing NK-cell markers (dated by TCRdb to the early 2020s). In terms of the full investigation: Fewer than ten donors provided sorted CD3+CD56+NKG2C+, CD3+CD56+NKG2C- and CD3+CD56-NKG2C+ T-cell subsets, whose TCR beta-chain repertoires were profiled. Seven of the eight sequenced donors were HCMV-seropositive and one was HCMV-seronegative. The eight sequenced donors were randomly selected healthy volunteers, three men and five women. Sequencing of the libraries produced 2 x 150 bp reads on Illumina HiSeq 2000/2500, MiSeq or NextSeq.

Overall results and qualifications from the work: Those dominant clonotypes were again the most abundant among CD3+CD56-NKG2C+ cells in a few donors, at roughly 28.3-65%. In several donors, the dominant CD3+CD56+NKG2C+ clonotypes were found to rank among the top 10 CD8+ clonotypes and to make up 1.0-7.0% of CD8+ T cells. It remained unclear whether the expanded NKG2C-expressing T cell clones were specific for HCMV antigens.

TCRdb names Illumina HiSeq 2000 as the instrument used. TCR beta cDNA libraries were prepared using 5'RACE template switching, which introduced a universal primer site and unique molecular identifiers. Priming for cDNA synthesis came from the TCR beta constant segment, and two successive PCR amplification steps followed. The authors' analysis ran thus. MIGEC handled demultiplexing of the reads and grouping by UMI, while MiTCR was used to assemble and quantify clonotypes. To exclude erroneous sequences, any TCR cDNA sequence not supported by at least two reads was discarded. The tcR package was used for downstream repertoire analysis, and clonotypes were matched across fractions by CDR3 nucleotide sequence plus V segment. VDJmatch was used to annotate antigen specificity against VDJdb, with one amino acid substitution allowed in CDR3. The reads were reprocessed in TCRdb, with one entry per CDR3 protein sequence and no accompanying DNA. TCRdb's processing, not the study's, gives the V and J calls here. The table held for this sample gives about 460,000 distinct CDR3 sequences. The top ten constitute roughly 1.4% of the sample.

Comment on this clonotype: Its antigen specificity is not known.

The CDR3, from cysteine to phenylalanine, totals 16 residues. No DNA sequence was recorded. A commercial ELISA kit detecting HCMV-specific IgG in serum was used to determine HCMV serostatus. Ficoll density gradient centrifugation was used to isolate peripheral blood mononuclear cells from blood. The source material was blood T cells: a sorted CD56 or NKG2C T cell subset, CD4+ or CD8+ T cells, or bulk PBMC T cells (not recorded which). The receptor was derived from a woman between 45 and 65 years old in good health. Donor details come from another sample of the same person, matched by shared clones. Rearrangement joined TRBV21-1 to TRBJ2-1. TRBV21-1 is flagged as a pseudogene. The CDR3 loop reads CASSKRQLAVLFEQFF.